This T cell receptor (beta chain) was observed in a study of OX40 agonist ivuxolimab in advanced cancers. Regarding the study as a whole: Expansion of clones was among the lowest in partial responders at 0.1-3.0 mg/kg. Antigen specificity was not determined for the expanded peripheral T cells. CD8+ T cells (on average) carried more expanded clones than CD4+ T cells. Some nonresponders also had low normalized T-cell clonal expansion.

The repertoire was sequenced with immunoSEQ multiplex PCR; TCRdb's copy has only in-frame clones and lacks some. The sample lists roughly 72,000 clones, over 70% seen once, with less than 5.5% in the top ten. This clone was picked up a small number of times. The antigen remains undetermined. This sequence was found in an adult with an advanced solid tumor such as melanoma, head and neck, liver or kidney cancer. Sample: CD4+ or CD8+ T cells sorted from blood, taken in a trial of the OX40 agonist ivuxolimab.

Here the CDR3 reads CASSPGPSTDTQYF. The CDR3 DNA reads as TGTGCCAGCTCACCCGGACCGAGCACAGATACGCAGTATTTT. This chain uses TRBV18 with TRBJ2-3, with D uncertain. V lost 3 bases and J lost 0, with 7 bases in between. This CDR3 is 14 amino acids long. In germline, CDR1 is KGHSH, CDR2 LQKENI.